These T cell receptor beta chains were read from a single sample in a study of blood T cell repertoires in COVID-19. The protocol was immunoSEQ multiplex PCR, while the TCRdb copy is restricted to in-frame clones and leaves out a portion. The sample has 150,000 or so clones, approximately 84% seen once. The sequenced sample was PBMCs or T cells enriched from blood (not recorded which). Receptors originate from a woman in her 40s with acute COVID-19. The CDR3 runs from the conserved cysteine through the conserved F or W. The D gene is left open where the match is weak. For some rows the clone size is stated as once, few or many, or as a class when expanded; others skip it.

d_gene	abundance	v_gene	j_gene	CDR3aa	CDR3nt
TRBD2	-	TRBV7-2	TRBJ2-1	CASSITGTSPVNEQFF	TGTGCCAGCAGTATTACCGGGACTAGCCCGGTCAATGAGCAGTTCTTC
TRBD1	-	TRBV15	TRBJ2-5	CATSLRGTGVQETQYF	TGTGCCACCAGCTTGCGGGGGACAGGGGTCCAAGAGACCCAGTACTTC
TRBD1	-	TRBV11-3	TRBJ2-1	CASSSRQGLRNEQFF	TGTGCCAGCAGCTCCAGACAGGGTTTGAGAAATGAGCAGTTCTTC
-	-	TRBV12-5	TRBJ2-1	CASGFWREQFREHWEQFF	TGTGCTAGTGGTTTCTGGCGGGAACAATTCCGGGAGCATTGGGAGCAGTTCTTC
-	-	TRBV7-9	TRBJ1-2	CASSLEVQGNYGYTF	TGTGCCAGCAGCTTAGAGGTACAGGGAAACTATGGCTACACCTTC
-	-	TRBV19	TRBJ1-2	CASSIARTDLYGYTF	TGTGCCAGTAGTATAGCCCGGACAGATCTCTATGGCTACACCTTC
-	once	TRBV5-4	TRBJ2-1	CASTRSGGGYNEQFF	TGTGCCAGCACCCGAAGCGGAGGAGGGTACAATGAGCAGTTCTTC
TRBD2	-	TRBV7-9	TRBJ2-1	CASSRRGLAGASSYNEQFF	TGTGCCAGCAGCCGTAGAGGACTAGCGGGGGCCAGCTCCTACAATGAGCAGTTCTTC
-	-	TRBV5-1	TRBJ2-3	CASSLGGRDTQYF	TGCGCCAGCAGCTTGGGTGGGAGGGATACGCAGTATTTT
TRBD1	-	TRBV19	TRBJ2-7	CASSETGDEQYF	TGTGCCAGTAGTGAGACAGGGGACGAGCAGTACTTC
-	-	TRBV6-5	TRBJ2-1	CASRGTWFRNNEQFF	TGTGCCAGCAGGGGCACATGGTTCCGAAACAATGAGCAGTTCTTC
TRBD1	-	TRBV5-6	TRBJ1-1	CASSTQDRGESTEAFF	TGTGCCAGCAGCACCCAGGACAGGGGGGAGAGCACTGAAGCTTTCTTT
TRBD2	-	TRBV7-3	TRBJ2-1	CASSPSGGGSGGEQFF	TGTGCCAGCAGCCCTAGCGGTGGGGGGAGCGGAGGTGAGCAGTTCTTC
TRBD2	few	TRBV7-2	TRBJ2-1	CASSPLPSGSTYNEQFF	TGTGCCAGCAGCCCTCTCCCTAGCGGGAGTACCTACAATGAGCAGTTCTTC
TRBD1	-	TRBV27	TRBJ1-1	CASSRQGAGTEAFF	TGTGCCAGCAGTAGACAGGGGGCGGGCACTGAAGCTTTCTTT
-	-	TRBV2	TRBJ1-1	CASSERSLNTEAFF	TGTGCCAGCAGTGAAAGGAGTTTGAACACTGAAGCTTTCTTT
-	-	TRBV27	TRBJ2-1	CASGSGPSYNEQFF	TGTGCCAGCGGGAGCGGCCCCTCCTACAATGAGCAGTTCTTC
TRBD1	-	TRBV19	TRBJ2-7	CASSTPGTGTYEQYF	TGTGCCAGTAGTACTCCCGGGACAGGGACCTACGAGCAGTACTTC
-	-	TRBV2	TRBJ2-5	CASGDWRQETQYF	TGTGCCAGTGGGGACTGGCGACAAGAGACCCAGTACTTC
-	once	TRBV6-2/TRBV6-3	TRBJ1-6	CASSFSSYNSPLHF	TGTGCCAGCAGTTTTAGCTCCTATAATTCACCCCTCCACTTT
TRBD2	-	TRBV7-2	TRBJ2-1	CASSLALFLRTSGSSGEQFF	TGTGCCAGCAGCTTAGCCCTCTTCTTAAGGACTAGCGGGAGTTCAGGTGAGCAGTTCTTC
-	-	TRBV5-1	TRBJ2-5	CASSLTGSSPETQYF	TGCGCCAGCAGCCTTACCGGGTCCTCGCCGGAGACCCAGTACTTC
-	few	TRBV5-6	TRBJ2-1	CASSWGEDEQFF	TGTGCCAGCAGCTGGGGGGAGGATGAGCAGTTCTTC
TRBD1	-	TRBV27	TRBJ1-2	CASRYTGAYGYTF	TGTGCCAGCAGATATACAGGGGCCTATGGCTACACCTTC
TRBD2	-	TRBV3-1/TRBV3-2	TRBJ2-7	CASSNPGLAAYEQYF	TGTGCCAGCAGCAACCCGGGACTAGCGGCTTACGAGCAGTACTTC
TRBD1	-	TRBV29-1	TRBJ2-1	CSVAGDRGRYNEQFF	TGCAGCGTCGCGGGGGACAGGGGCCGCTACAATGAGCAGTTCTTC
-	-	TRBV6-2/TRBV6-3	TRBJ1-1	CASSTGLPQSTEAFF	TGTGCCAGCAGTACTGGACTTCCACAAAGTACTGAAGCTTTCTTT
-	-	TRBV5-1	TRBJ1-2	CASSLAGINYGYTF	TGCGCCAGCAGCTTGGCCGGGATTAACTATGGCTACACCTTC
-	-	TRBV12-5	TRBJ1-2	CASGYEGRLNYGYTF	TGTGCTAGTGGTTACGAGGGTCGACTCAACTATGGCTACACCTTC